Shown below are 5 T cell receptor beta chains from a single sample sequenced in a study of cytomegalovirus exposure and HLA in healthy donors. The PCR employed 60 Vbeta primers together with 13 Jbeta primers. Only in-frame clones appear in the TCRdb table, and some are missing; sequencing was by immunoSEQ multiplex PCR. The sample lists about 120,000 clones; 70% to 80% were seen once. The sequencing sample was made of PBMCs. The source is a man aged 50-59 years in good health and CMV-seropositive.

The chain carries TRBV4-2 and TRBJ1-6; 8 bases fit TRBD1. The CDR3 loop spans 18 amino acids. Germline lookup yields CDR1 LGHNA and CDR2 YNFKEQ. J was trimmed by 6 bases and V by 0 bases; bases with no gene match: 10. CDR3 nucleotide sequence: TGTGCCAGCAGCCAAGATTATCCAGGGACAGGTGCTAATTCACCCCTCCACTTT. Protein product: CASSQDYPGTGANSPLHF.

The chain uses TRBV11-2 and TRBJ1-5; no firm D call. CDR1 and CDR2 from the germline V gene are SGHAT and FQNNGV. Trimming took off 3 bases at V and 7 bases at J, with 10 bases between the two ends. This CDR3 region has 13 residues. CDR3 protein: CASSFSEGQPQHF. The CDR3 nucleotides read TGTGCCAGCAGCTTTTCTGAGGGCCAGCCCCAGCATTTT.

V gene TRBV29-1 combines with J gene TRBJ1-2, with TRBD1 matching over 8 bases. Losses at the gene ends were 7 bases for V and 7 bases for J; bases not matched to a gene: 23. Germline V lookup: CDR1 SQVTM, CDR2 ANQGSEA. This CDR3 has 17 residues. CDR3 sequence (DNA): TGCAGCGCACTACTGACAGGGGAGCACGAATTATTGGGTGGCTACACCTTC. Protein: CSALLTGEHELLGGYTF.

CDR3 region: CASSPPPGGTQYF. The CDR3 coding sequence is TGTGCCAGCTCACCACCGCCCGGGGGGACCCAGTACTTC. This chain joins TRBV18 and TRBJ2-5; the D gene is possibly TRBD2 (6 bases). Germline CDR1 is KGHSH and CDR2 is LQKENI. Trimming removed 0 bases at V and 7 bases at J, with 9 bases between. The CDR3 totals 13 residues.

The chain links TRBV7-6 to TRBJ2-1; 7 nucleotides line up with TRBD2. The CDR3 has 18 amino acids. The V segment lost 2 bases and the J segment 3 bases; nucleotides outside the gene matches: 13. In germline, CDR1 is SGHVS, CDR2 FNYEAQ. For the CDR3, the DNA is TGTGCCAGCAGCTTAAGCAAGTCTAGCGGTTCTAACTACAATGAGCAGTTCTTC. Translating gives CASSLSKSSGSNYNEQFF.